This T cell receptor beta chain was observed in a study of blood T cells in healthy people across ages. The draw of peripheral blood yielded around 9.6 milliliters from each donor. Samples each yielded at least 6 micrograms of total RNA. This CDR3 has 15 residues. The germline V gene has CDR1 DFQATT and CDR2 SNEGSKA (reference sequence). The use of a sample-barcoded 5' primer and a J-beta primer mix characterized a second PCR of roughly 6 to 11 cycles. All samples yielded 3 million or more CDR3-containing paired-end reads. TCRdb reprocessed the 5' RACE reads via MiXCR and lists one record per CDR3 protein. The repertoire holds 850,000 or so distinct CDR3 sequences, with about 30% as singletons.

This rearrangement joins TRBV20-1 to TRBJ2-7; the D call may be TRBD1 or TRBD2 (5 bases each). The DNA end is a closer match to TRBJ2-5, so the J assignment may be wrong. The sequence was collected from a woman over 75 in good health. Sequencing was carried out using blood. CDR3: CSALGDFWPLKTQYF. The CDR3 DNA is TGCAGTGCCCTGGGGGATTTTTGGCCCCTGAAGACCCAGTACTTC.